This TCR beta chain was found in a study of blood T cells in healthy people across ages. CDR1 and CDR2 from the germline V gene are WNHNN and SYGVQD (reference sequence). The junction had 4 bases not matched to a gene; V was cut back by 2 bases and J by 6 bases. The CDR3 sequence is 15 residues long. The sample, about 9.2 milliliters of peripheral blood, was drawn from each donor. Findings and limits, study-wide: The fall in TCR beta diversity per million T cells was roughly linear with age.

A second about 7 to 11 cycle PCR used barcoded and J-beta primers. TCRdb processed the 5' RACE reads anew with MiXCR; each CDR3 protein has one entry. Of around 870,000 distinct CDR3 sequences in the sample, about 28% were seen once. About this clonotype itself: Its target is unknown.

The source material was blood. This rearrangement joins TRBV10-1 to TRBJ1-2; 12 bases map to TRBD1. This receptor was identified in a woman aged 80 or over in good health. This CDR3 reads CASSEGTGGADGYTF. The DNA for the CDR3 is TGCGCCAGCAGTGAGGGGACAGGGGGCGCGGATGGCTACACCTTC.